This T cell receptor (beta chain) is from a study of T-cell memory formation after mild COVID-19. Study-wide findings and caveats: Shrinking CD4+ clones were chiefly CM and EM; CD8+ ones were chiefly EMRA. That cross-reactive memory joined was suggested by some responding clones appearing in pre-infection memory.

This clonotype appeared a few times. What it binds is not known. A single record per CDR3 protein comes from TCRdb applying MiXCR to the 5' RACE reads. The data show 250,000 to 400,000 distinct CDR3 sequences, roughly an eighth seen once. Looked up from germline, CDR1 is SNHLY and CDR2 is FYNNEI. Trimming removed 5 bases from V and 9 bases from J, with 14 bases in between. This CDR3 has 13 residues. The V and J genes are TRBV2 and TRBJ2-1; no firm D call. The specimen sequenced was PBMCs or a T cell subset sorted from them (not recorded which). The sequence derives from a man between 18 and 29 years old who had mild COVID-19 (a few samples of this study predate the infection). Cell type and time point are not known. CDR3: CASSYEPVGEQFF. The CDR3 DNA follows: TGTGCCAGCAGTTACGAACCGGTCGGTGAGCAGTTCTTC.